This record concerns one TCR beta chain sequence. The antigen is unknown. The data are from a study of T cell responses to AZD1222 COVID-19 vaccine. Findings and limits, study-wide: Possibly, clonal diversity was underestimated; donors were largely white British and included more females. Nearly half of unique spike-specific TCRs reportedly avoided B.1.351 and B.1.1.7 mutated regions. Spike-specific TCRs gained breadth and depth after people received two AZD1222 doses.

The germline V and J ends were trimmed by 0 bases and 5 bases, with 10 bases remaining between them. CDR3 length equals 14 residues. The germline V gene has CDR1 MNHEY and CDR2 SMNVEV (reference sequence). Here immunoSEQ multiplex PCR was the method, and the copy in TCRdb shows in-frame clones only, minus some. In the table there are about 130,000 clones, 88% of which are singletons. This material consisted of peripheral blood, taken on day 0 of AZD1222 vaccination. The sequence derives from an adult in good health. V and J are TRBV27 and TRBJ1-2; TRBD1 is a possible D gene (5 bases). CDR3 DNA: TGTGCCAGCAGTTTATCCAGGGAGTTATATGGCTACACCTTC. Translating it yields CASSLSRELYGYTF.